This T cell receptor beta chain was observed in a study of regulatory T cells in long-lasting Graves disease. Study context: Antithyroid drug use was under 3 months in newly diagnosed Graves' patients. General study points: Under persistent disease, TRBV28, TRBJ1-2 and TRBJ2-5 were used preferentially. Small numbers of samples may have cut accuracy.

This clonotype was found many times. Its antigen remains unidentified. Sequence at one end of the junction differs from germline and may be a read error. Both iRepertoire HTBI primers and Arm-PCR of CDR3 regions were used to build the TCR beta libraries. TCRdb independently ran MiXCR on the multiplex PCR reads; one entry per CDR3 protein. The sample has about 470,000 distinct CDR3 sequences, roughly 17% seen once. Per the germline V gene, CDR1 is SGHRS and CDR2 is YFSETQ. The CDR3 sequence is 15 residues long. Time point in this sample: newly diagnosed GD, antithyroid drugs for less than 3 months. Isolated PBMC RNA provided the starting material for the TCR library. In addition, the sample was reused for a study of T cells in Graves' hyperthyroidism and ophthalmopathy. From that second work: Researchers defined stable Graves' hyperthyroidism as no ophthalmopathy progression within 18 months.

The V gene is TRBV5-1, the J gene TRBJ1-5; D is undetermined. Material: peripheral blood mononuclear cells (PBMCs), obtained at new diagnosis, from a patient treated with antithyroid drugs. This clonotype was sampled from a man aged 40-55 years with Graves disease. For the CDR3, the DNA is TGTGCCAGCAGCTTGTGGCCTGATAGCAATCAGCCCCAGCATTTT. Protein: CASSLWPDSNQPQHF.